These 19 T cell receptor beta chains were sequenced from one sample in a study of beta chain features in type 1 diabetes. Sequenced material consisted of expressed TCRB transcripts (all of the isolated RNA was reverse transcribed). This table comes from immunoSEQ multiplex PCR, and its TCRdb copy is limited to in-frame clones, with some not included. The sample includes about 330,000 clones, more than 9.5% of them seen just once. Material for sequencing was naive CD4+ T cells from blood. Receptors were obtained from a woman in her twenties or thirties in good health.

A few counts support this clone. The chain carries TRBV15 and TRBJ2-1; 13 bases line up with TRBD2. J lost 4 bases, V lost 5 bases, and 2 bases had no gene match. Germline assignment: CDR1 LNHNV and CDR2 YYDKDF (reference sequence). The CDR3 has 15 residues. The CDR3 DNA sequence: TGTGCCACCAGCGGGGGACTAGCGGGGTACAATGAGCAGTTCTTC. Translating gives CATSGGLAGYNEQFF.

This CDR3 reads CAYSKTGELFF. The CDR3 bases are TGTGCCTACTCTAAAACCGGGGAGCTGTTTTTT. The rearrangement joins TRBV30 to TRBJ2-2; D gene ambiguous. The CDR3 is 11 residues long. Germline-derived CDR1 and CDR2 are GTSNPN and SVGIG (reference sequence). V lost 7 bases and J lost 5, with 8 bases in between. The whole variable domain, remainder taken from reference TRBV30 and TRBJ2-2, is SQTIHQWPATLVQPVGSPLSLECTVEGTSNPNLYWYRQAAGRGLQLLFYSVGIGQISSEVPQNLSASRPQDRQFILSSKKLLLSDSGFYLCAYSKTGELFFGEGSRLTVL.

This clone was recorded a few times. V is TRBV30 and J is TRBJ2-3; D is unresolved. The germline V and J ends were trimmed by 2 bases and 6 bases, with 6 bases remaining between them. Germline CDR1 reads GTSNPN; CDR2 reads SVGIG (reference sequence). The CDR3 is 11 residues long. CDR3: CAWSYRDTQYF. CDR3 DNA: TGTGCCTGGAGTTACCGGGATACGCAGTATTTT.

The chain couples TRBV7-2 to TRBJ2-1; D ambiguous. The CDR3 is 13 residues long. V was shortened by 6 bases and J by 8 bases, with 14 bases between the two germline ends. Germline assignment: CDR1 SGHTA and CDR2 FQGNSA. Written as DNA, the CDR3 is TGTGCCAGCAGGCGGTTGATGTCGGATGAGCAGTTCTTC. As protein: CASRRLMSDEQFF.

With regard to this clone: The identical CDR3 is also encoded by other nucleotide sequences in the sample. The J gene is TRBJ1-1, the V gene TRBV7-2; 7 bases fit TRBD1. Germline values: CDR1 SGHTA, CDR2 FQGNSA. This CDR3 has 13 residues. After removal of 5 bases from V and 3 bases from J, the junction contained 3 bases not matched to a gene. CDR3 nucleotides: TGTGCCAGCAGCCGACAGGGAGACACTGAAGCTTTCTTT. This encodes CASSRQGDTEAFF.

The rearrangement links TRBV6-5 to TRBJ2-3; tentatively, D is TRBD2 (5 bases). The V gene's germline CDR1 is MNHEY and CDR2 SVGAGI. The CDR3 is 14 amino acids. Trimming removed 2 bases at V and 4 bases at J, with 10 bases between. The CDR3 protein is CASSYHLASDTQYF. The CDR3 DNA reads TGTGCCAGCAGTTACCACCTAGCTTCAGATACGCAGTATTTT.

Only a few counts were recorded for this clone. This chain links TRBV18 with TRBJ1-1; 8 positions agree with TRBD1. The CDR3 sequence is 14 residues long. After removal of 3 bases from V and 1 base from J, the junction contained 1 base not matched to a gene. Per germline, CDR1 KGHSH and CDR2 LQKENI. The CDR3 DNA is TGTGCCAGCTCACCGGGACAGGCGAACACTGAAGCTTTCTTT. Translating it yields CASSPGQANTEAFF.

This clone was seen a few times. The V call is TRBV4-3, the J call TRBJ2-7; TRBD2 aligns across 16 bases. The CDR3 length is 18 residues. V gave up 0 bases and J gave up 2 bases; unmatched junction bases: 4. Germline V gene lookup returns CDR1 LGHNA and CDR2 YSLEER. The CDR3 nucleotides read TGCGCCAGCAGCCAAGATTTGGGACTAGCGGGAGGGACCTACGAGCAGTACTTC. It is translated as CASSQDLGLAGGTYEQYF.

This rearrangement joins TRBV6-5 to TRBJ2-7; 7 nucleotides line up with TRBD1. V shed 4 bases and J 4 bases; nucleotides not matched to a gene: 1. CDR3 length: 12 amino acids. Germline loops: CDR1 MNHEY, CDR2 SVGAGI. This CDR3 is CASSSTGYEQYF. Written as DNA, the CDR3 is TGTGCCAGCAGTTCGACAGGGTACGAGCAGTACTTC.

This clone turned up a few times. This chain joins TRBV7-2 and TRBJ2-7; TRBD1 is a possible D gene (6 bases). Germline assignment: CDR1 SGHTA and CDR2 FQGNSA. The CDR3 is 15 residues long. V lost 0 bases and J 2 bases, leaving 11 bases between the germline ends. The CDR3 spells CASSLAGAGPYEQYF. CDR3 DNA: TGTGCCAGCAGCTTAGCGGGGGCAGGTCCCTACGAGCAGTACTTC.

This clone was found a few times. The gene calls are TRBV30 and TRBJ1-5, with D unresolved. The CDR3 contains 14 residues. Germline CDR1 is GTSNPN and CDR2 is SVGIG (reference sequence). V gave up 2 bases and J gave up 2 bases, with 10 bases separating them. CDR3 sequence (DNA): TGTGCCTGGAGTCTTGGCCTAGGCAATCAGCCCCAGCATTTT. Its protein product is CAWSLGLGNQPQHF.

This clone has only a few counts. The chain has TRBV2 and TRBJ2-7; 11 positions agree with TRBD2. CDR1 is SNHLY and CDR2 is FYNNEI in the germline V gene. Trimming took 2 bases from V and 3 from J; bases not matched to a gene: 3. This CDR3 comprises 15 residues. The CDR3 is CASSEFGTSGYEQYF. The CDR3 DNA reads TGTGCCAGCAGTGAATTTGGGACTAGCGGCTACGAGCAGTACTTC.

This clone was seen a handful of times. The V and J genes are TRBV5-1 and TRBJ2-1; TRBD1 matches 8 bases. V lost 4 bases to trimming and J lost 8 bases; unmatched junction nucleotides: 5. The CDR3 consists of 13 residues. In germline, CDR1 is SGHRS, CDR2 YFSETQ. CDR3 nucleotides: TGCGCCAGCAGCCCCGGACAGGGCGATGAGCAGTTCTTC. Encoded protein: CASSPGQGDEQFF.

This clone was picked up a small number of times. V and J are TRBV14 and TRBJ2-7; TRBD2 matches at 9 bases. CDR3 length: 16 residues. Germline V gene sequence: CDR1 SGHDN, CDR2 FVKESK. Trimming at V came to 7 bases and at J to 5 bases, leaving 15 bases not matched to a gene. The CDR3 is CASTSNRIAGVNEQYF. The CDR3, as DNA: TGTGCCAGCACCTCAAACCGGATAGCGGGAGTAAACGAGCAGTACTTC.

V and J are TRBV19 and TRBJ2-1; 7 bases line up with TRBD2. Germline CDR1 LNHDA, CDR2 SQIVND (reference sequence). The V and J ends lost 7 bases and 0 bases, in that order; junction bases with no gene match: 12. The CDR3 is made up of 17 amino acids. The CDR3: CASKAVAGLLSYNEQFF. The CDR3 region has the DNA TGTGCCAGTAAGGCGGTGGCGGGACTACTCTCCTACAATGAGCAGTTCTTC.

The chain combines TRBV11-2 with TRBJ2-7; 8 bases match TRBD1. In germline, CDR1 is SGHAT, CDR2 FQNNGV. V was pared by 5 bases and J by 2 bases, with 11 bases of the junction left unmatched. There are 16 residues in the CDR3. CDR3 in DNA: TGTGCCAGCAGCGTGATCAGGGGGCATCGGGCCTACGAGCAGTACTTC. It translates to CASSVIRGHRAYEQYF.

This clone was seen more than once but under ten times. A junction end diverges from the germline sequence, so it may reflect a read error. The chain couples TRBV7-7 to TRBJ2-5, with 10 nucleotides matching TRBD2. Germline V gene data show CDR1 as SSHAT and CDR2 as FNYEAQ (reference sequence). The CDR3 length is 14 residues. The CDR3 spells CASSTRTSGGTQYF. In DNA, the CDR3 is TGTGCTAGCAGCACGCGGACTAGCGGTGGGACCCAGTACTTC.

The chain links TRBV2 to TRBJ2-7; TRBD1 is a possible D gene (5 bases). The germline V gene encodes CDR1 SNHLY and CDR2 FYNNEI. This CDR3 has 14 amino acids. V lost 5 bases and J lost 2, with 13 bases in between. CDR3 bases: TGTGCCAGCAGTTCACGAACAGGTACCTACGAGCAGTACTTC. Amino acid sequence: CASSSRTGTYEQYF.

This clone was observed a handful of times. The CDR3 reads CASSELGQGAYNEQFF. Here the CDR3 DNA reads TGTGCCAGCAGTGAATTGGGACAGGGGGCTTACAATGAGCAGTTCTTC. The V and J genes are TRBV6-1 and TRBJ2-1, with 12 nucleotides matching TRBD1. The germline V gene has CDR1 MNHNS and CDR2 SASEGT. The CDR3 extends over 16 amino acids. The trim removed 2 bases at V and 4 bases at J, leaving 3 bases unmatched.